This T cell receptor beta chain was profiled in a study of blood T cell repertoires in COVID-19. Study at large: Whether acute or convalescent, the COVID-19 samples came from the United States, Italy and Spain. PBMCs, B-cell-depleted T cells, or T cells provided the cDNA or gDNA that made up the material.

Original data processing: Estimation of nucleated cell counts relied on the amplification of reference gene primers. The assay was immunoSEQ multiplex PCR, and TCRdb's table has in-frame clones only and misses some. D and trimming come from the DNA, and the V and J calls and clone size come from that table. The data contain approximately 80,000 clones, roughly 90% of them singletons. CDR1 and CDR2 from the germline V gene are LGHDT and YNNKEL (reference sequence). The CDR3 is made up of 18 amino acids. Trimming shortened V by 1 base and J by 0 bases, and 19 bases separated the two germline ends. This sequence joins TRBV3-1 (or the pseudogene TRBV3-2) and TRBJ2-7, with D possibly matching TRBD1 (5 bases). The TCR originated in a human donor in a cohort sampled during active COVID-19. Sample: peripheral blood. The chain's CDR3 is CASSQVARATYGSYEQYF. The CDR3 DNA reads TGTGCCAGCAGCCAAGTGGCCAGGGCAACATATGGCTCCTACGAGCAGTACTTC.